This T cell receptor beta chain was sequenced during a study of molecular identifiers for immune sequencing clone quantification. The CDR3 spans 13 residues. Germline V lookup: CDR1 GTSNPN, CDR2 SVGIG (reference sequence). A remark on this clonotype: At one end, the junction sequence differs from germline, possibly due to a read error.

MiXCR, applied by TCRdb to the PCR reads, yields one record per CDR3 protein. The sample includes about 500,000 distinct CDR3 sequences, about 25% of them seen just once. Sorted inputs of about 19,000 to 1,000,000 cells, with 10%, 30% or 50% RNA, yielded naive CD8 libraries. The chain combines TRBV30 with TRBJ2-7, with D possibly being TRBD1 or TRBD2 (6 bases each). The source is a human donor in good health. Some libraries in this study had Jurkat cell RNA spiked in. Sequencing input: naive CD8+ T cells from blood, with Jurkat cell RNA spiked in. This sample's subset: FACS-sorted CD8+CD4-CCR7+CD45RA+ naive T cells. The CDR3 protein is CTWQGRPPYEQYF. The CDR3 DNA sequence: TGTACCTGGCAGGGGAGGCCCCCTTACGAGCAGTACTTC.